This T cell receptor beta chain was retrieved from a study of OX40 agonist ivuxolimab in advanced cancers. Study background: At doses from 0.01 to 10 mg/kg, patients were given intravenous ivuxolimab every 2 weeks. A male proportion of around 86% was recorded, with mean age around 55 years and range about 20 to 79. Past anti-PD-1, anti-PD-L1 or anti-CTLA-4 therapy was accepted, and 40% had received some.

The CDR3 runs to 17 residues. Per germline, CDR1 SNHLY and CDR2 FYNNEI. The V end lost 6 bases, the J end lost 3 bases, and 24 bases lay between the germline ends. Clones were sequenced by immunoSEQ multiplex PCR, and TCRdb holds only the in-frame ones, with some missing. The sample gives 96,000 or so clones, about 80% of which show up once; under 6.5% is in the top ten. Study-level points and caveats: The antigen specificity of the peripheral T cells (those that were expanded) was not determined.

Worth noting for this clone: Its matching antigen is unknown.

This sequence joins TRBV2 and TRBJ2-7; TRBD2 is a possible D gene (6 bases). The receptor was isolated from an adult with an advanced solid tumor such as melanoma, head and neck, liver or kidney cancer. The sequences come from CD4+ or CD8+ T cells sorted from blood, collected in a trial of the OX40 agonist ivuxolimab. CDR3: CASRPIPASARDYEQYF. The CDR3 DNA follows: TGTGCCAGCAGGCCCATCCCGGCTAGCGCGAGGGACTACGAGCAGTACTTC.